One TCR beta chain is described in this entry. This entry comes from a study of T cell responses to AZD1222 COVID-19 vaccine. Profiled with immunoSEQ multiplex PCR; TCRdb holds only in-frame clones, not every one. The data contain around 130,000 clones, roughly 89% of them seen just once; the ten biggest clones take up more than 4.5%. Germline V lookup: CDR1 MNHEY, CDR2 SMNVEV (reference sequence). CDR3 size: 13 residues. The germline V and J ends were trimmed by 6 bases and 4 bases, with 12 bases remaining between them. V is TRBV27 and J is TRBJ1-2, with a possible D match to TRBD1 (6 bases). The origin of this receptor is an adult in good health. The material sequenced was peripheral blood, taken on day 0 of AZD1222 vaccination. The CDR3 loop reads CASSPGQIYGYTF. In DNA, the CDR3 is TGTGCCAGCAGCCCCGGACAGATCTATGGCTACACCTTC.